Included here is one TCR beta chain sequence, with context. This clone's antigen is unknown. No quality values exist for individual bases; no much larger clone is one base distant. The library was made by the immunoSEQ multiplex PCR assay. Concerning the study's data processing: A statistical classification framework was built for diagnosing cytomegalovirus status from the catalog of TCR beta chain sequences. Sourced from immuneACCESS, this table was stored by TCRdb with only in-frame sequences that have V and J called. A share of the clones is absent; for the studies checked, an unresolved V gene accounts for under half, and the remainder has no known explanation. Clone size and V and J calls were adopted from that table, with D and trimming inferred from the DNA. In all, the sample holds 60,000 to 75,000 clones, and approximately 95% of those were seen once. The top ten clonotypes cover around 7% of the sample.

The record originates from a study of cytomegalovirus exposure and HLA in healthy donors (TCRdb year 2017). With regard to the full study: According to a later analysis, one platform produced both the roughly 110 validation repertoires and the roughly 660 repertoires of the first cohort. A separate validation cohort of about 110 different subjects was used in addition to the roughly 670-subject first cohort. The study was designed to test whether signatures of past pathogen exposure could be identified by cataloging public T cell receptors. The study combined high-throughput TCR immunosequencing, statistical association of individual TCRs with disease status, and machine learning to predict cytomegalovirus infection status. On the study overall, not on this receptor specifically: In vitro tests confirmed that three of the cytomegalovirus-associated TCR beta chains recognize cytomegalovirus antigens. A later analysis had no HLA typing for the validation cohort, so co-occurrence there was scored across all 110 or so repertoires. While some public TCRs were present in many individuals, most TCR sequences turned up only very rarely across donors. The study gave a list of around 170 TCR beta chains associated with cytomegalovirus. The authors suggested that the approach could potentially be extended to other disease states and immunological phenotypes. The classifier was reported to diagnose cytomegalovirus status with high specificity and sensitivity in both the original and validation cohorts. Subsequent analysis determined that TCRs grouped into clusters in the first cohort also showed a tendency toward co-occurrence across the approximately 120 validation repertoires, and 94% of cluster scores exceeded 0.

Unmatched junction bases come to 8, with V trimmed by 6 bases and J by 2 bases. Looking up the germline V gene yields CDR1 KGHSH and CDR2 LQKENI. The CDR3 sequence holds 15 residues, the cysteine and phenylalanine included. Only CDR3 DNA remains: 45 bases, in frame from the first base. Donors formed part of the validation cohort, which comprised over a hundred subjects and was distinct from the first cohort of under 800 subjects. This receptor was identified in a woman aged 18-29 years in good health and CMV-seropositive. Sequencing input: PBMCs. The sequence links TRBV18 to TRBJ2-7; 9 bases in between match TRBD1. The DNA sequence reads TGTGCCAGCTCCGCCACCGGGACAGGGACCTACGAGCAGTACTTC. This gives the protein CASSATGTGTYEQYF.